What follows are 3 T cell receptor beta chains derived from one specimen sequenced in a study of blood T cell repertoires in COVID-19. Repertoires were generated with immunoSEQ multiplex PCR, while TCRdb's copy carries only in-frame clones and drops some. Of 200,000 to 250,000 clones listed, approximately 80% were seen once; the top ten hold 3.5% to 5.5%. The sample was PBMCs or T cells enriched from blood (not recorded which). These receptors all come from a man aged 25 to 40 with acute COVID-19.

This clone came up a few times. This chain links TRBV3-1 (or the pseudogene TRBV3-2) with TRBJ1-2, with D unclear. Germline values: CDR1 LGHDT, CDR2 YNNKEL (reference sequence). This CDR3 comprises 12 residues. Trimming took off 0 bases at V and 6 bases at J, with 5 bases between the two ends. The CDR3 DNA follows: TGTGCCAGCAGCCAAGATAATAATGGCTACACCTTC. It yields the protein CASSQDNNGYTF.

The chain combines TRBV27 with TRBJ1-3; no clear D gene. Germline CDR1 MNHEY, CDR2 SMNVEV (reference sequence). The CDR3 length is 16 residues. Trimming removed 0 bases from V and 0 bases from J, with 9 bases in between. As DNA, the CDR3 is TGTGCCAGCAGTTTATCGCCGGGGAGCTCTGGAAACACCATATATTTT. Translation: CASSLSPGSSGNTIYF.

This sequence joins TRBV11-2 and TRBJ1-4; D remains unclear. Germline values: CDR1 SGHAT, CDR2 FQNNGV. Trimming stripped 0 bases from V and 2 bases from J, with 10 bases between. The CDR3 sequence is 16 residues long. The CDR3: CASSLDNRWTNEKLFF. CDR3 in DNA: TGTGCCAGCAGCTTAGACAACCGGTGGACTAATGAAAAACTGTTTTTT.